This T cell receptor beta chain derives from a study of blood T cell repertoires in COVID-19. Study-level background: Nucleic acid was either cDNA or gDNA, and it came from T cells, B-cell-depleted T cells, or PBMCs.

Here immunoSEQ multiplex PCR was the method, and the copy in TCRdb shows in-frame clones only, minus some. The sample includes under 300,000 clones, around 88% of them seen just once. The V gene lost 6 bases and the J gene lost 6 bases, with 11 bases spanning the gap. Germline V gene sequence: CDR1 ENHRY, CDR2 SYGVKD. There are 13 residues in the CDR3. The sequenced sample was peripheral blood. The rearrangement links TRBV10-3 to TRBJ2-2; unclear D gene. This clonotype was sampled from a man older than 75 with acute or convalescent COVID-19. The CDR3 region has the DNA TGTGCCATCAGAGATATAACGGCCGGGGAGCTGTTTTTT. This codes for CAIRDITAGELFF.